These 29 T cell receptor beta chains originate from one sample sequenced in a study of T cells in Graves' hyperthyroidism and ophthalmopathy. Regions amplified from RNA transcripts were the TCR beta CDR3 regions. A first-round RT-PCR of the TCR CDR3 used the HTBI primer set. TCRdb independently ran MiXCR on the multiplex PCR reads; one entry per CDR3 protein. The sample has around 350,000 distinct CDR3 sequences; roughly 19% are singletons. The sample was blood. The receptor source for this set is a woman aged 18-29 years with Graves' hyperthyroidism.

The V gene is TRBV6-2 or TRBV6-3, the J gene TRBJ1-2; D remains unclear. Trimming removed 2 bases at V and 7 bases at J, with 11 bases between. Germline-derived CDR1 and CDR2 are MNHEY and SVGEGT. The CDR3 is 13 residues long. The DNA for the CDR3 is TGTGCCAGCAGTTACAAGGGTCGTCCTGGCTACACCTTC. Protein sequence: CASSYKGRPGYTF.

This clonotype has a count of ten or more. The junction differs from germline at one of its ends, possibly a read error. The J gene is TRBJ2-7, the V gene TRBV6-2 or TRBV6-3; 8 bases are shared with TRBD2. The CDR3 runs 17 residues. Germline V gene data show CDR1 as MNHEY and CDR2 as SVGEGT. CDR3 region: CAGSYSISQRGSYEQYF. CDR3 DNA sequence: TGTGCCGGCAGTTACTCGATAAGCCAGCGGGGGTCCTACGAGCAGTACTTC.

This clonotype was recorded many times. Here the CDR3 DNA reads TGTGCCAGCAGCGGGAGACAGGGGCCCCAATATGGCTACACCTTC. Protein: CASSGRQGPQYGYTF. The chain couples TRBV5-5 to TRBJ1-2; 8 bases align to TRBD1. V was clipped by 4 bases and J by 5 bases; unmatched bases: 10. The CDR3 consists of 15 residues. In germline, CDR1 is SGHKS, CDR2 YYEKEE (reference sequence).

This clonotype was counted ten times or more. The chain employs TRBV20-1 and TRBJ1-1; possibly TRBD1 for D (5 bases). CDR3 length: 13 amino acids. Trimming stripped 2 bases from V and 5 bases from J, with 12 bases between. Per germline, CDR1 DFQATT and CDR2 SNEGSKA (reference sequence). CDR3 in amino acids: CSARKVQGTEAFF. Written as DNA, the CDR3 is TGCAGTGCTAGAAAAGTCCAGGGAACTGAAGCTTTCTTT.

The table lists this clonotype with many counts. This chain links TRBV12-3 or TRBV12-4 with TRBJ1-1, with D unresolved. Trimming pared 5 bases from V and 0 bases from J, leaving 7 bases between. The CDR3 runs 13 residues. CDR3 bases: TGTGCCAGCAGTCCACGGTTGAACACTGAAGCTTTCTTT. It yields the protein CASSPRLNTEAFF.

The rearrangement links TRBV12-3 or TRBV12-4 to TRBJ1-2; D ambiguous. The CDR3 totals 13 residues. Trimming took 1 base from V and 9 from J, leaving 12 bases between them. The CDR3 region is CASSLDFGRSYTF. CDR3 nucleotide sequence: TGTGCCAGCAGTTTAGATTTCGGCAGGAGCTACACCTTC.

The gene calls are TRBV28 and TRBJ2-5; D perhaps matches TRBD2 (5 bases). CDR1 is MDHEN, CDR2 SYDVKM, per germline. The germline V and J ends were trimmed by 2 bases and 2 bases, with 15 bases remaining between them. The CDR3 runs to 16 residues. The CDR3 loop is CASSLLGSAEQETQYF. For the CDR3, the DNA is TGTGCCAGCAGTTTACTTGGTAGCGCTGAGCAAGAGACCCAGTACTTC.

This clonotype was seen many times. The V and J genes are TRBV6-1 and TRBJ1-1, with D tentatively TRBD1 (6 bases). Trimming took off 0 bases at V and 1 base at J, with 12 bases between the two ends. CDR1 is MNHNS and CDR2 is SASEGT in the germline V gene. This CDR3 spans 16 amino acids. The CDR3 loop reads CASSEALHRANTEAFF. CDR3 DNA sequence: TGTGCCAGCAGTGAAGCGTTACACAGGGCGAACACTGAAGCTTTCTTT.

This clonotype was seen repeatedly, ten times or more. The rearrangement links TRBV27 to TRBJ1-1; 7 nucleotides align to TRBD1. V dropped 9 bases and J dropped 5; count of bases not matched to a gene: 9. The CDR3 spans 13 residues. Germline assignment: CDR1 MNHEY and CDR2 SMNVEV (reference sequence). The CDR3 reads CARGRAGGTEAFF. The CDR3 DNA reads TGTGCCAGGGGCAGGGCAGGGGGGACTGAAGCTTTCTTT.

The gene calls are TRBV28 and TRBJ1-1; D remains unclear. V lost 5 bases and J 6 bases, leaving 16 bases between the germline ends. The V gene's germline CDR1 is MDHEN and CDR2 SYDVKM. The CDR3 loop spans 14 amino acids. The CDR3 here is CASSPHGRRAEAFF. The CDR3 nucleotides are TGTGCCAGCAGTCCGCACGGAAGGAGGGCTGAAGCTTTCTTT.

This clonotype was seen a few times. The J gene is TRBJ1-1, the V gene TRBV6-5, with a weak D call TRBD1 (5 bases). Per germline, CDR1 MNHEY and CDR2 SVGAGI. The CDR3 totals 17 residues. V dropped 0 bases and J dropped 0 bases, with 14 bases sitting between them. CDR3 sequence (DNA): TGTGCCAGCAGTTACTCGTTGGGACGGAACATGAACACTGAAGCTTTCTTT. This sequence encodes CASSYSLGRNMNTEAFF.

There are many counts of this clonotype. This chain connects TRBV13 to TRBJ1-1, with 9 bases fitting TRBD1. CDR1 and CDR2 (germline): PRHDT, FYEKMQ (reference sequence). This CDR3 comprises 17 residues. The trim removed 4 bases at V and 4 bases at J, leaving 13 bases unmatched. The DNA for the CDR3 is TGTGCCAGCAGCTGGGGGACAGGGTACTCCCTGAGCACTGAAGCTTTCTTT. Residues: CASSWGTGYSLSTEAFF.

This chain joins TRBV19 and TRBJ1-5; D may be TRBD1 (5 bases). Trimming took 10 bases from V and 5 from J, leaving 15 bases between them. The germline V gene encodes CDR1 LNHDA and CDR2 SQIVND (reference sequence). This CDR3 is 13 amino acids long. The CDR3 spells CAIREGIDQPQHF. The CDR3, as DNA: TGTGCCATCAGAGAGGGGATTGATCAGCCCCAGCATTTT.

This clonotype has at least ten counts. The V gene is TRBV27, the J gene TRBJ1-2; D possibly corresponds to TRBD1 (6 bases). Germline lookup yields CDR1 MNHEY and CDR2 SMNVEV (reference sequence). The CDR3 length is 12 residues. The germline V and J ends were trimmed by 7 bases and 8 bases, with 14 bases remaining between them. CDR3 sequence reads: CASKNRVTGYTF. Here the CDR3 DNA reads TGTGCCAGCAAAAACAGGGTGACCGGCTACACCTTC.

V is TRBV12-3 or TRBV12-4 and J is TRBJ2-7; TRBD1 matches 10 bases. Trimming removed 3 bases from V and 4 bases from J; junction bases left unmatched: 6. The CDR3 spans 15 residues. DNA for the CDR3: TGTGCCAGCAGTTTTTATCGGGACAGGGGATACGAGCAGTACTTC. Protein sequence: CASSFYRDRGYEQYF.

This clonotype was counted at least ten times. The chain recombines TRBV12-3 or TRBV12-4 with TRBJ2-7; D might be TRBD2 (5 bases). The germline V and J ends were trimmed by 6 bases and 4 bases, with 13 bases remaining between them. This CDR3 has 13 amino acids. In nucleotides, the CDR3 is TGTGCCAGCAGACCCTCGGGGTTGTACGAGCAGTACTTC. This sequence encodes CASRPSGLYEQYF.

At least ten counts were recorded for this clonotype. The CDR3 bases are TGTGCCAGCACTGGGACTAGCGTTCCCTACGAGCAGTACTTC. It codes for CASTGTSVPYEQYF. The chain combines TRBV6-1 with TRBJ2-7; 10 bases line up with TRBD2. This CDR3 is built from 14 residues. The V gene's germline CDR1 is MNHNS and CDR2 SASEGT. V was clipped by 7 bases and J by 2 bases; unmatched bases: 5.

In its sample, this clonotype was seen a few times. This CDR3 reads CAISGVKETQYF. The CDR3, as DNA: TGTGCCATCAGTGGTGTCAAAGAGACCCAGTACTTC. The chain is built from TRBV10-3 and TRBJ2-5; D is undetermined. The CDR3 has 12 residues. V was trimmed by 4 bases and J by 3 bases, leaving 6 bases between them. Germline loops: CDR1 ENHRY, CDR2 SYGVKD.

This clonotype was seen at least ten times. The chain uses TRBV9 and TRBJ2-7; D ambiguous. Per germline, CDR1 SGDLS and CDR2 YYNGEE. Trimming removed 4 bases from V and 6 bases from J, with 14 bases in between. The CDR3 sequence is 13 residues long. CDR3: CASSPPYSREQYF. The CDR3 DNA is TGTGCCAGCAGCCCACCCTACTCTCGCGAGCAGTACTTC.

This clonotype appeared many times. V gene TRBV20-1 combines with J gene TRBJ2-5, with 9 bases that match TRBD2. In germline, CDR1 is DFQATT, CDR2 SNEGSKA (reference sequence). The CDR3 extends over 15 amino acids. With 5 bases clipped from V and 1 base from J, the junction kept 8 bases outside the gene matches. As DNA, the CDR3 is TGCAGTGCTCGATTAGCGGGGGCCCTCCAAGAGACCCAGTACTTC. Translating gives CSARLAGALQETQYF.

This clonotype was counted once. CDR3 residues: CSASRNRDQPQHF. The CDR3 coding sequence is TGCAGTGCTAGTCGAAATAGGGATCAGCCCCAGCATTTT. The V gene is TRBV20-1, the J gene TRBJ1-5; no clear D gene. The ends were cut back, 3 bases at V and 5 bases at J, with 11 bases in the middle. Per the germline V gene, CDR1 is DFQATT and CDR2 is SNEGSKA (reference sequence). CDR3 length: 13 residues.

The table lists this clonotype with many counts. This chain connects TRBV11-2 to TRBJ2-7; maybe TRBD2 (5 bases). Between the trimmed V and J ends, which lost 1 base and 0 bases, there was a span of 10 bases. Looked up from germline, CDR1 is SGHAT and CDR2 is FQNNGV. The CDR3 consists of 15 residues. The CDR3 nucleotides read TGTGCCAGCAGCTTAGTTGTGGGGAGCTCCTACGAGCAGTACTTC. Protein sequence: CASSLVVGSSYEQYF.

This clonotype was seen repeatedly, ten times or more. The V gene is TRBV12-3 or TRBV12-4, the J gene TRBJ2-4, with D possibly being TRBD2 (7 bases). Trimming shortened V by 2 bases and J by 0 bases, and 11 bases separated the two germline ends. CDR3 length: 16 residues. CDR3 residues: CASSLRGGLAKNIQYF. CDR3 bases: TGTGCCAGCAGTTTAAGGGGGGGCTTAGCCAAAAACATTCAGTACTTC.

This clonotype was picked up many times. The V and J genes are TRBV3-1 and TRBJ1-3; D remains unclear. V lost 4 bases, J lost 6 bases, and 7 bases lay in between. Per the germline V gene, CDR1 is LGHDT and CDR2 is YNNKEL (reference sequence). The length of the CDR3 is 12 residues. CDR3 residues: CASSLRTNTIYF. The CDR3 DNA sequence: TGTGCCAGCAGCCTGCGCACAAACACCATATATTTT.

A few counts support this clonotype. This chain links TRBV3-1 with TRBJ2-7; D tentatively reads TRBD1 or TRBD2 (5 bases each). Germline CDR1 LGHDT, CDR2 YNNKEL (reference sequence). V lost 3 bases and J lost 0, with 12 bases in between. The CDR3 has 15 amino acids. The CDR3 sequence: CASSQGDGFSYEQYF. As DNA, the CDR3 is TGTGCCAGCAGCCAGGGGGACGGATTCTCCTACGAGCAGTACTTC.

The sample holds many counts of this clonotype. The chain recombines TRBV11-1 with TRBJ2-2, with D unresolved. Looked up from germline, CDR1 is SGHAT and CDR2 is FQDESV (reference sequence). The CDR3 loop spans 14 amino acids. With 1 base removed from V and 3 bases from J, the gap between germline ends came to 6 bases. CDR3 sequence (DNA): TGTGCCAGCAGCTTAGACCTTTACACCGGGGAGCTGTTTTTT. It codes for CASSLDLYTGELFF.

In this sample, this clonotype turned up many times. The V call is TRBV30, the J call TRBJ2-7, with unresolved D. Trimming cost V 2 bases and J 0 bases, with 8 bases left between them. The CDR3 has 13 residues. Germline loops: CDR1 GTSNPN, CDR2 SVGIG (reference sequence). CDR3 nucleotides: TGTGCCTGGAGTTGGGGTGCCTCCTACGAGCAGTACTTC. Translation: CAWSWGASYEQYF.

This clonotype was counted at least ten times. V gene TRBV20-1 combines with J gene TRBJ2-7, with 7 nucleotides matching TRBD2. Trimming removed 2 bases from V and 2 bases from J; junction bases left unmatched: 9. This CDR3 contains 15 residues. CDR1 is DFQATT, CDR2 SNEGSKA, per germline (reference sequence). This CDR3 is CSARSFLAVAYEQYF. The DNA of the CDR3 is TGCAGTGCTAGATCCTTTCTAGCGGTGGCCTACGAGCAGTACTTC.

Many counts were recorded for this clonotype. The chain recombines TRBV5-1 with TRBJ1-3; D not certain. The germline V and J ends were trimmed by 5 bases and 4 bases, with 10 bases remaining between them. Germline V gene sequence: CDR1 SGHRS, CDR2 YFSETQ. CDR3 length: 13 residues. The CDR3: CASSIVGGNTIYF. The DNA for the CDR3 is TGCGCCAGCAGTATAGTTGGGGGAAACACCATATATTTT.